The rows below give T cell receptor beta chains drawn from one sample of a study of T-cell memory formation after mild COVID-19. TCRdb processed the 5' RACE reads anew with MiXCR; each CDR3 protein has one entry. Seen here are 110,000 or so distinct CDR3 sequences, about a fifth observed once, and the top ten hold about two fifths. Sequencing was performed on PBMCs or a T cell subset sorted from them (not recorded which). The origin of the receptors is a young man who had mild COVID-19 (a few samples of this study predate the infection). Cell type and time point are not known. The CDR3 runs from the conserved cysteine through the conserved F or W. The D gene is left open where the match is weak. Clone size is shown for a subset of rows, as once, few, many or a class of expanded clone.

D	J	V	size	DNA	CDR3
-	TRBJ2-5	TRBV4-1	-	TGCGCCAGCAGCCTCGGGGTCGGACAGCAGACCCAGTACTTC	CASSLGVGQQTQYF
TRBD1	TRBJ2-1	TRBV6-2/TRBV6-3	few	TGTGCCAGCAGTGAACAGGGGGGTGAGCAGTTCTTC	CASSEQGGEQFF
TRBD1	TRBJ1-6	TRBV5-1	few	TGCGCCAGCAGCTTGACAGGGGTAGAAGATAATTCACCCCTCCACTTT	CASSLTGVEDNSPLHF
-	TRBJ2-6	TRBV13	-	TGTGCCAGCTTGTACTCTGGGGCCAACGTCCTGACTTTC	CASLYSGANVLTF
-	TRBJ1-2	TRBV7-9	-	TGTGCCAGCAGCTTGACTGACACCTATGGCTACACCTTC	CASSLTDTYGYTF
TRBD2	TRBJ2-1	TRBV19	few	TGTGCCAGTAGTCTGGTCTGGGGACTAGCCCTTAAGGAGCAGTTCTTC	CASSLVWGLALKEQFF
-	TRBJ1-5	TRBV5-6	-	TGTGCCAGCAGCCATACGAGCAATCAGCCCCAGCATTTT	CASSHTSNQPQHF
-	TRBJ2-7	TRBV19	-	TGTGCCAGTAGTCCGCAGGCGACCTACGAGCAGTACTTC	CASSPQATYEQYF
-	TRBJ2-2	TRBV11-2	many	TGTGCCAGCAGCTCCGAACTCACCGGGGAGCTGTTTTTT	CASSSELTGELFF
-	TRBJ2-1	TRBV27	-	TGTGCCAGCAGTTTGGGGGCCGAGCAGTTCTTC	CASSLGAEQFF
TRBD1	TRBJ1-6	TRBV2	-	TGTGCCAGCAGGGGCAGGGGGCGCGGGTCACCCCTCCACTTT	CASRGRGRGSPLHF
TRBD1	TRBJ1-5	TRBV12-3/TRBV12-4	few	TGTGCCAGCAGTCACGGACAGGGTACGTGGCAGCCCCAGCATTTT	CASSHGQGTWQPQHF
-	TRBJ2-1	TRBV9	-	TGTGCCAGCAGCGTAGAATTTGGGGGGTACAATGAGCAGTTCTTC	CASSVEFGGYNEQFF
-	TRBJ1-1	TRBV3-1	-	TGTGCCAGCAGCCAAGCGGCCCGGGCACTTCCTGAAGCTTTCTTT	CASSQAARALPEAFF
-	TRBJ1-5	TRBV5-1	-	TGCGCCAGCAGCTTGGCAGGGGATCAGCCCCAGCATTTT	CASSLAGDQPQHF
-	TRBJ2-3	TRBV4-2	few	TGTGCCAGCAGCCTGGGTAGCGGTTCCACAGATACGCAGTATTTT	CASSLGSGSTDTQYF
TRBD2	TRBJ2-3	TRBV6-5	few	TGTGCCAGCAGTTACTCACTAGCGGGACAGGCAGATACGCAGTATTTT	CASSYSLAGQADTQYF
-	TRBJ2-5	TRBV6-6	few	TGTGCCAGCAGTTATGGGGCCCAGTACTTC	CASSYGAQYF
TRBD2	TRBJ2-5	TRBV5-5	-	TGTGCCAGCACCCCGAGTTGGGAGGGGACCCAGTACTTC	CASTPSWEGTQYF
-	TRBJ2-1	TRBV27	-	TGTGCCAGCAGTTTTCGGCAGGGGAGCAACAATGAGCAGTTCTTC	CASSFRQGSNNEQFF
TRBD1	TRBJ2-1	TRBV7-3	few	TGTGCCAGCAGCAGGACAGGGCGCGGTGAGCAGTTCTTC	CASSRTGRGEQFF
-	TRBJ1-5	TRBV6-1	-	TGTGCCAGCCTGGCCAGCGGCAATCAGCCCCAGCATTTT	CASLASGNQPQHF